The 14 T cell receptor beta chains listed next were all sequenced from one sample in a study of radiation and T cells in renal cell carcinoma. Only in-frame clones appear in the TCRdb table, and some are missing; sequencing was by immunoSEQ multiplex PCR. The sample lists 100,000 to 150,000 clones, 80% to 85% occurring once. Time point specified: baseline pretreatment blood. Treatment described: 15 Gy SBRT to primary tumor, nephrectomy 4 weeks later. The sample consisted of blood, taken from a patient whose treatment included radiotherapy and nephrectomy. The receptors stem from a woman aged 55-69 years with renal cell carcinoma.

The chain employs TRBV7-2 and TRBJ2-3; D is ambiguous. Germline values: CDR1 SGHTA, CDR2 FQGNSA. Trimming stripped 4 bases from V and 6 bases from J, with 8 bases between. This CDR3 contains 12 residues. The CDR3 nucleotides read TGTGCCAGCAGCTCGGCCCCGGATACGCAGTATTTT. The encoded protein is CASSSAPDTQYF. Based on the CDR3 plus reference TRBV7-2 and TRBJ2-3, the full variable domain is GAGVSQSPSNKVTEKGKDVELRCDPISGHTALYWYRQSLGQGLEFLIYFQGNSAPDKSGLPSDRFSAERTGGSVSTLTIQRTQQEDSAVYLCASSSAPDTQYFGPGTRLTVL.

V and J are TRBV18 and TRBJ1-2; D is unresolved. Germline-derived CDR1 and CDR2 are KGHSH and LQKENI. There are 13 residues in the CDR3. V lost 3 bases and J 5 bases, leaving 10 bases between the germline ends. CDR3 protein: CASSPERVYGYTF. The CDR3 DNA reads TGTGCCAGCTCACCGGAGAGAGTTTATGGCTACACCTTC.

The V and J genes are TRBV9 and TRBJ1-5; 8 positions agree with TRBD1. Germline CDR1 reads SGDLS; CDR2 reads YYNGEE. The CDR3 covers 15 residues. J lost 1 base, V lost 3 bases, and 3 bases had no gene match. The CDR3 loop reads CASSAQGASNQPQHF. The CDR3 DNA sequence: TGTGCCAGCAGCGCGCAGGGGGCAAGCAATCAGCCCCAGCATTTT.

This clone was recorded a few times. J is TRBJ2-1 and V is TRBV19, with 9 bases that match TRBD1. The CDR3 is made up of 14 amino acids. Germline CDR1 is LNHDA and CDR2 is SQIVND (reference sequence). V was pared by 9 bases and J by 4 bases, with 7 bases of the junction left unmatched. The chain's CDR3 is CASRGQGVYNEQFF. DNA for the CDR3: TGTGCCAGCCGGGGACAGGGTGTTTACAATGAGCAGTTCTTC. The full variable domain, with the rest looked up from reference TRBV19 and TRBJ2-1, is DGGITQSPKYLFRKEGQNVTLSCEQNLNHDAMYWYRQDPGQGLRLIYYSQIVNDFQKGDIAEGYSVSREKKESFPLTVTSAQKNPTAFYLCASRGQGVYNEQFFGPGTRLTVL.

This chain connects TRBV9 to TRBJ1-2, with no clear D. The CDR3 contains 15 residues. Germline V lookup: CDR1 SGDLS, CDR2 YYNGEE. The germline V and J ends were trimmed by 0 bases and 0 bases, with 9 bases remaining between them. The CDR3 loop is CASSVELEANYGYTF. CDR3 DNA sequence: TGTGCCAGCAGCGTAGAACTGGAAGCTAACTATGGCTACACCTTC.

The J gene is TRBJ1-2, the V gene TRBV28; D is unclear. The CDR3 spans 13 residues. The V end lost 7 bases, the J end lost 5 bases, and 14 bases lay between the germline ends. The germline V gene encodes CDR1 MDHEN and CDR2 SYDVKM. CDR3 in amino acids: CASTLGIIYGYTF. The CDR3 bases are TGTGCCAGCACCCTGGGTATCATTTATGGCTACACCTTC.

The genes are TRBV7-2 and TRBJ1-1; tentatively, D is TRBD1 (5 bases). CDR1 is SGHTA, CDR2 FQGNSA, per germline. V lost 7 bases and J lost 3, with 15 bases in between. The CDR3 is 14 residues long. The CDR3 spells CASTPGFRHTEAFF. CDR3 in DNA: TGTGCCAGCACCCCAGGGTTCCGACACACTGAAGCTTTCTTT.

This clone was seen only once. This rearrangement joins TRBV5-1 to TRBJ2-7; possibly TRBD2 for D (5 bases). Trimming cost V 1 base and J 2 bases, with 10 bases left between them. Germline V CDR1 and CDR2: SGHRS, YFSETQ. The CDR3 length is 14 residues. The CDR3 DNA follows: TGCGCCAGCAGCTTGCGACGGGGAACCTACGAGCAGTACTTC. Protein: CASSLRRGTYEQYF.

The J gene is TRBJ2-5, the V gene TRBV19; D is perhaps TRBD1 (6 bases). Germline V lookup: CDR1 LNHDA, CDR2 SQIVND (reference sequence). This CDR3 has 16 amino acids. The V gene lost 1 base and the J gene lost 2 bases, with 14 bases spanning the gap. CDR3 bases: TGTGCCAGTAGTATAGTCCCAGGGGCCTTTCAAGAGACCCAGTACTTC. This gives the protein CASSIVPGAFQETQYF.

The CDR3 spells CASSPTKDRPYNEQFF. CDR3 DNA: TGTGCCAGCAGTCCCACTAAGGACAGGCCCTACAATGAGCAGTTCTTC. The gene calls are TRBV28 and TRBJ2-1; 7 bases align to TRBD1. V shed 5 bases, J shed 2 bases, and the junction held 9 bases outside the gene matches. Germline CDR1 reads MDHEN; CDR2 reads SYDVKM. CDR3 length: 16 residues.

The chain recombines TRBV7-9 with TRBJ2-1; a weak D match, TRBD1 (5 bases). Trimming removed 4 bases at V and 9 bases at J, with 10 bases between. Germline V gene sequence: CDR1 SEHNR, CDR2 FQNEAQ (reference sequence). This CDR3 spans 12 amino acids. CDR3 bases: TGTGCCAGCAGCTCCAGGGATACTGAGCAGTTCTTC. This codes for CASSSRDTEQFF.

The V gene is TRBV6-5, the J gene TRBJ1-5; 7 bases are a match to TRBD1. The CDR3 has 14 amino acids. CDR1 is MNHEY, CDR2 SVGAGI, per germline. V was clipped by 6 bases and J by 5 bases; unmatched bases: 7. The CDR3 here is CASSPGQVDQPQHF. The CDR3 DNA follows: TGTGCCAGCAGCCCAGGACAGGTGGATCAGCCCCAGCATTTT.

The V call is TRBV6-5, the J call TRBJ2-1; D not resolved. Germline values: CDR1 MNHEY, CDR2 SVGAGI. Trimming stripped 5 bases from V and 10 bases from J, with 9 bases between. The CDR3 totals 11 residues. Here the CDR3 DNA reads TGTGCCAGCAGTCAAGACTTAGAGCAGTTCTTC. Amino acids: CASSQDLEQFF.

The gene calls are TRBV6-6 and TRBJ1-2; D gene uncertain. The germline gives CDR1 MNHNY, CDR2 SVGAGI (reference sequence). This CDR3 is built from 15 residues. V was shortened by 5 bases and J by 4 bases, with 17 bases between the two germline ends. CDR3 sequence (DNA): TGTGCCAGCAGTAATCCCCTCCCCTACACCTATGGCTACACCTTC. The encoded protein is CASSNPLPYTYGYTF.